The 14 T cell receptor beta chains listed next were all sequenced from one sample in a study of human thymus T cells. TCRdb's copy holds only in-frame clones and misses some; the assay was immunoSEQ multiplex PCR. The table shows about 50,000 clones, with around 93% occurring only once. The sequencing sample was made of blood. The origin of the receptors is a girl younger than two with a congenital heart defect but otherwise immunologically healthy.

This chain connects TRBV5-5 to TRBJ1-3; TRBD1 agrees at 12 bases. The CDR3 consists of 15 residues. The germline CDR1 and CDR2 sequences are SGHKS and YYEKEE (reference sequence). Germline trimming cut 4 bases from V and 8 bases from J; bases unmatched to any gene: 7. The CDR3 bases are TGTGCCAGCAGCCGAGGGACAGGGGGCGCGGACACCATATATTTT. It encodes CASSRGTGGADTIYF.

About this clone itself: At one end the junction does not follow the germline gene, possibly because of a read error. The chain is built from TRBV7-7 and TRBJ2-7; D is tentatively TRBD1 or TRBD2 (6 bases each). CDR1 SSHAT and CDR2 FNYEAQ come from the germline V gene (reference sequence). This CDR3 is 15 amino acids long. CDR3 residues: CASSLREGGPYEQYF. DNA for the CDR3: TGTGCTAGCAGCTTGAGAGAGGGGGGTCCCTACGAGCAGTACTTC.

The V and J genes are TRBV2 and TRBJ2-7, with 7 positions matching TRBD1. Germline V CDR1 and CDR2: SNHLY, FYNNEI. The length of the CDR3 is 13 residues. The V and J ends lost 4 bases and 3 bases, in that order; junction bases with no gene match: 3. The CDR3 reads CASSARTGYEQYF. The CDR3 nucleotides are TGTGCCAGCAGTGCTAGGACAGGCTACGAGCAGTACTTC. Variable domain in full (rest from reference TRBV2 and TRBJ2-7): EPEVTQTPSHQVTQMGQEVILRCVPISNHLYFYWYRQILGQKVEFLVSFYNNEISEKSEIFDDQFSVERPDGSNFTLKIRSTKLEDSAMYFCASSARTGYEQYFGPGTRLTVT.

The genes are TRBV29-1 and TRBJ2-2; either TRBD1 or TRBD2 may supply D (5 bases each). This CDR3 spans 12 amino acids. Germline CDR1 SQVTM, CDR2 ANQGSEA. Trimming left V 6 bases short and J 3 bases short, with 8 bases between. As DNA, the CDR3 is TGCAGCGTGAGGGGATACACCGGGGAGCTGTTTTTT. Its translation: CSVRGYTGELFF.

This clone occurred once. For the CDR3, the DNA is TGTGCCAGCAGCCAAGGCAGCGGAGACTACGAGCAGTACTTC. Translation gives CASSQGSGDYEQYF. V and J are TRBV4-2 and TRBJ2-7, with D possibly matching TRBD2 (5 bases). Trimming stripped 1 base from V and 3 bases from J, with 10 bases between. This CDR3 is built from 14 residues. Germline V CDR1 and CDR2: LGHNA, YNFKEQ.

The chain has TRBV6-1 and TRBJ2-7; 9 positions match TRBD1. The CDR3 sequence is 12 residues long. Germline CDR1 reads MNHNS; CDR2 reads SASEGT. Germline trimming cut 11 bases from V and 5 bases from J; bases unmatched to any gene: 7. The CDR3 here is CAVGTGIHEQYF. The CDR3 DNA reads TGTGCCGTCGGGACAGGGATACACGAGCAGTACTTC.

The J gene is TRBJ2-7, the V gene TRBV6-1, with a possible D match to TRBD1 (5 bases). Germline V lookup: CDR1 MNHNS, CDR2 SASEGT. Trimming removed 6 bases at V and 7 bases at J, with 13 bases between. CDR3 size: 12 residues. CDR3 loop: CASRGQGREQYF. The CDR3 DNA follows: TGTGCCAGCAGGGGGCAGGGCCGGGAGCAGTACTTC.

The chain combines TRBV28 with TRBJ2-7; D is possibly TRBD2 (6 bases). The CDR3 extends over 12 amino acids. V was clipped by 6 bases and J by 5 bases, with 11 bases between them. Germline CDR1 and CDR2: MDHEN and SYDVKM. The CDR3 DNA reads TGTGCCAGCAGAGGGCGGGGAAACGAGCAGTACTTC. Its translation: CASRGRGNEQYF. The variable domain in full, completed from reference TRBV28 and TRBJ2-7, reads DVKVTQSSRYLVKRTGEKVFLECVQDMDHENMFWYRQDPGLGLRLIYFSYDVKMKEKGDIPEGYSVSREKKERFSLILESASTNQTSMYLCASRGRGNEQYFGPGTRLTVT.

The chain couples TRBV2 to TRBJ2-1, with D maybe TRBD1 (5 bases). CDR1 and CDR2 (germline): SNHLY, FYNNEI. Trimming removed 6 bases from V and 4 bases from J, with 10 bases in between. CDR3 length: 13 residues. CDR3 region: CASRGLLYNEQFF. Here the CDR3 DNA reads TGTGCCAGCAGGGGGCTCCTTTACAATGAGCAGTTCTTC.

This clone was observed a single time. V and J are TRBV15 and TRBJ2-7; 8 bases align to TRBD1. From germline, CDR1 is LNHNV and CDR2 YYDKDF (reference sequence). The CDR3 has 15 amino acids. Germline trimming cut 4 bases from V and 1 base from J; bases unmatched to any gene: 6. The CDR3 DNA sequence: TGTGCCACCAGCATGGAACAGGGGGTGTCCTACGAGCAGTACTTC. It translates to CATSMEQGVSYEQYF.

The rearrangement links TRBV7-3 to TRBJ2-2; D may be TRBD1 or TRBD2 (5 bases each). This CDR3 has 16 residues. Trimming took off 3 bases at V and 2 bases at J, with 13 bases between the two ends. Germline lookup yields CDR1 SGHTA and CDR2 FQGTGA. CDR3 bases: TGTGCCAGCAGCTTTGCCGGGACGGAAAACACCGGGGAGCTGTTTTTT. Amino acids: CASSFAGTENTGELFF.

The rearrangement uses TRBV4-1 and TRBJ2-1; 10 nucleotides match TRBD2. The CDR3 has 17 amino acids. Germline V gene sequence: CDR1 MGHRA, CDR2 YSYEKL. The V segment lost 1 base and the J segment 3 bases; nucleotides outside the gene matches: 6. CDR3 nucleotides: TGCGCCAGCAGCCAAGGTGTAAGCGGGAGGGGCTACAATGAGCAGTTCTTC. Its translation is CASSQGVSGRGYNEQFF.

The chain has TRBV6-5 and TRBJ1-2; D is possibly TRBD1 (5 bases). Germline CDR1 and CDR2: MNHEY and SVGAGI. V was pared by 0 bases and J by 8 bases, with 10 bases between. This CDR3 contains 13 residues. CDR3 DNA sequence: TGTGCCAGCAGTTACTCCATGTGGGGCGGCTACACCTTC. Amino acids: CASSYSMWGGYTF.

The chain couples TRBV28 to TRBJ2-3, with D maybe TRBD2 (5 bases). This CDR3 comprises 12 residues. The V gene lost 8 bases and the J gene lost 0 bases, with 6 bases spanning the gap. Germline lookup yields CDR1 MDHEN and CDR2 SYDVKM. CDR3 in amino acids: CASGSSTDTQYF. The CDR3 DNA reads TGTGCCAGCGGGAGTAGCACAGATACGCAGTATTTT.